This entry describes one T cell receptor (beta chain). 60 Vbeta and 13 Jbeta primers were used in PCR. TCRdb's copy holds only in-frame clones and misses some; the assay was immunoSEQ multiplex PCR. The sample includes some 120,000 clones, about 76% of them seen just once. CDR3 size: 16 residues. The germline CDR1 and CDR2 sequences are SGHTA and FQGNSA. V was shortened by 6 bases and J by 3 bases, with 17 bases between the two germline ends. This entry belongs to a study of cytomegalovirus exposure and HLA in healthy donors. This clonotype was sampled from a woman aged 55 to 70 in good health and CMV-seropositive. The material sequenced was PBMCs. The V gene is TRBV7-2, the J gene TRBJ1-4; D possibly corresponds to TRBD1 (5 bases). CDR3 region: CASRSGGARPNEKLFF. CDR3 DNA sequence: TGTGCCAGCAGATCTGGCGGGGCCCGTCCTAATGAAAAACTGTTTTTT.